Following are 15 T cell receptor beta chains from one sample sequenced in a study of somatic mutations in cytotoxic T cells in rheumatoid arthritis. Sequencing was performed with immunoSEQ multiplex PCR; in TCRdb, only in-frame clones are kept and a portion is missing. The sample carries tens of thousands of clones, under 85% recorded once. The source material was CD8+ T cells sorted from blood. The receptors originated from a man in his forties in good health.

The rearrangement links TRBV30 to TRBJ1-5; D is perhaps TRBD1 (5 bases). The CDR3 contains 17 residues. Looked up from germline, CDR1 is GTSNPN and CDR2 is SVGIG (reference sequence). V dropped 1 base and J dropped 0 bases, with 16 bases sitting between them. CDR3 loop: CAWSANPGHISNQPQHF. DNA of the CDR3: TGTGCCTGGAGTGCCAACCCGGGGCATATTAGCAATCAGCCCCAGCATTTT.

J is TRBJ1-2 and V is TRBV6-5; a weak D match, TRBD1 (6 bases). Germline assignment: CDR1 MNHEY and CDR2 SVGAGI. This CDR3 spans 15 amino acids. Trimming shortened V by 2 bases and J by 0 bases, and 10 bases separated the two germline ends. The DNA of the CDR3 is TGTGCCAGCAGTTACGCGCCAGGGGCTAACTATGGCTACACCTTC. Amino acid sequence: CASSYAPGANYGYTF.

The genes are TRBV28 and TRBJ1-1, with 10 bases identical to TRBD1. The CDR3 length is 14 residues. Germline values: CDR1 MDHEN, CDR2 SYDVKM. The V and J ends lost 5 bases and 10 bases, in that order; junction bases with no gene match: 10. In DNA form, the CDR3 reads TGTGCCAGCAGTGAGGGACAGGGGTTTCACGGAGCTTTCTTT. Translated: CASSEGQGFHGAFF.

This clone occurred once. The chain has TRBV28 and TRBJ1-1; D unresolved. The CDR3 length is 14 residues. Germline V gene sequence: CDR1 MDHEN, CDR2 SYDVKM. V gave up 3 bases and J gave up 5 bases, with 13 bases separating them. CDR3 nucleotide sequence: TGTGCCAGCAGTTTCCGGCCCGTGGGGACTGAAGCTTTCTTT. Its translation: CASSFRPVGTEAFF.

The rearrangement uses TRBV11-2 and TRBJ2-5; D may be TRBD2 (5 bases). CDR3 length: 15 residues. V lost 7 bases to trimming and J lost 1 base, with 16 bases between them. Germline CDR1 reads SGHAT; CDR2 reads FQNNGV. The CDR3 DNA reads TGTGCCAGCACCCTTCTCGGAGGATCCCAAGAGACCCAGTACTTC. This gives the protein CASTLLGGSQETQYF.

The chain is built from TRBV7-9 and TRBJ2-1; no definite D call. The V and J ends lost 3 bases and 2 bases respectively, with 8 bases between them. CDR1 SEHNR and CDR2 FQNEAQ come from the germline V gene (reference sequence). The CDR3 loop spans 14 amino acids. The DNA of the CDR3 is TGTGCCAGCAGCTTGGTTGGGGCCTACAATGAGCAGTTCTTC. Amino acid sequence: CASSLVGAYNEQFF.

The chain uses TRBV4-3 and TRBJ1-1; D ambiguous. The ends were cut back, 0 bases at V and 2 bases at J, with 10 bases in the middle. Germline V gene data show CDR1 as LGHNA and CDR2 as YSLEER. The CDR3 covers 15 residues. The CDR3: CASSQDRQSNTEAFF. CDR3 sequence (DNA): TGCGCCAGCAGCCAAGATCGGCAGTCCAACACTGAAGCTTTCTTT.

This clone came up once. This chain joins TRBV10-3 and TRBJ2-7, with D uncertain. Germline V CDR1 and CDR2: ENHRY, SYGVKD. The CDR3 loop spans 14 amino acids. V was pared by 2 bases and J by 1 base, with 9 bases between. CDR3 DNA sequence: TGTGCCATCAGTGAGGAGCCCCGGTCCTACGAGCAGTACTTC. This translates into CAISEEPRSYEQYF.

DNA for the CDR3: TGTGCCAGCACCAATACAGGGGACTACGAGCAGTACTTC. This encodes CASTNTGDYEQYF. The V gene is TRBV7-9, the J gene TRBJ2-7, with TRBD1 matching 7 bases. Per the germline V gene, CDR1 is SEHNR and CDR2 is FQNEAQ (reference sequence). The CDR3 runs to 13 residues. Trimming at V came to 7 bases and at J to 3 bases, leaving 6 bases not matched to a gene.

In nucleotides, the CDR3 is TGCGCCAGCAGCCAAGCTAGCGGGAGGGCCATCTATGAGCAGTTCTTC. Its protein is CASSQASGRAIYEQFF. The chain couples TRBV4-1 to TRBJ2-1; 12 bases fit TRBD2. The J segment lost 8 bases and the V segment lost 1 base, leaving 6 bases of the junction unmatched. Per the germline V gene, CDR1 is MGHRA and CDR2 is YSYEKL. The CDR3 consists of 16 residues.

The chain combines TRBV2 with TRBJ1-5; TRBD1 matches 7 bases. CDR3 length: 15 residues. Per germline, CDR1 SNHLY and CDR2 FYNNEI. Unmatched junction bases numbered 9, after V lost 6 bases and J lost 4 bases. CDR3 sequence: CASSLLGGANQPQHF. CDR3 coding DNA: TGTGCCAGCAGCCTCTTAGGGGGCGCAAATCAGCCCCAGCATTTT.

The chain has TRBV11-1 and TRBJ2-1, with a weak D call TRBD2 (5 bases). Per germline, CDR1 SGHAT and CDR2 FQDESV (reference sequence). The CDR3 runs 16 residues. V lost 5 bases and J lost 0, with 14 bases in between. The CDR3 loop is CASSPRGGSSYNEQFF. CDR3 sequence (DNA): TGTGCCAGCAGCCCCAGAGGTGGGAGCTCCTACAATGAGCAGTTCTTC.

The chain recombines TRBV2 with TRBJ1-5; D not resolved. The CDR3 is 14 residues long. CDR1 is SNHLY and CDR2 is FYNNEI in the germline V gene. With 3 bases removed from V and 0 bases from J, the gap between germline ends came to 6 bases. The CDR3 region is CASSDGYSNQPQHF. CDR3 nucleotide sequence: TGTGCCAGCAGTGATGGGTATAGCAATCAGCCCCAGCATTTT.

The chain links TRBV28 to TRBJ2-7; no reliable D call. Trimming pared 2 bases from V and 1 base from J, leaving 9 bases between. The germline CDR1 and CDR2 sequences are MDHEN and SYDVKM. The CDR3 has 14 amino acids. CDR3 loop: CASSLEKESYEQYF. The CDR3 DNA follows: TGTGCCAGCAGTTTAGAGAAGGAGTCCTACGAGCAGTACTTC.

The V call is TRBV29-1, the J call TRBJ2-7; tentatively, D is TRBD2 (5 bases). Germline CDR1 and CDR2: SQVTM and ANQGSEA. With 4 bases removed from V and 4 bases from J, the gap between germline ends came to 11 bases. This CDR3 region has 12 residues. CDR3 nucleotide sequence: TGCAGCGTTGTTCTGGGGAGATACGAGCAGTACTTC. This encodes CSVVLGRYEQYF.